One sample yielded the 27 T cell receptor beta chains listed below, sequenced in a study of shared clonotypes between healthy human individuals. Some clones are missing from TCRdb's copy, which holds only in-frame ones; the method was immunoSEQ multiplex PCR. This sample has about 340,000 clones, with around 67% found just once. Material for sequencing was memory CD4+ T cells sorted from blood. Specified subset: CD45RA-negative fraction. The receptors were sampled from a man aged 25-45 years in good health.

The gene calls are TRBV5-4 and TRBJ1-3; 10 positions match TRBD1. After removal of 4 bases from V and 4 bases from J, the junction contained 2 bases not matched to a gene. The CDR3 consists of 14 residues. Germline values: CDR1 SGHNT, CDR2 YYREEE (reference sequence). CDR3 loop: CASSPDRGGNTIYF. DNA of the CDR3: TGTGCCAGCAGCCCGGACAGGGGGGGAAACACCATATATTTT.

This clone appeared a single time. This sequence joins TRBV7-6 and TRBJ2-7; 10 bases are shared with TRBD2. This CDR3 has 16 amino acids. Losses at the gene ends were 4 bases for V and 4 bases for J; bases not matched to a gene: 10. Germline V gives CDR1 SGHVS, CDR2 FNYEAQ. CDR3 residues: CASSSSAGLAAYEQYF. The DNA of the CDR3 is TGTGCCAGCAGCTCCTCTGCAGGACTAGCGGCTTACGAGCAGTACTTC.

This chain joins TRBV7-3 and TRBJ1-3, with unresolved D. CDR3 length: 16 residues. From germline, CDR1 is SGHTA and CDR2 FQGTGA. Trimming pared 5 bases from V and 0 bases from J, leaving 14 bases between. CDR3 sequence: CASSPNPPTSGNTIYF. In nucleotides, the CDR3 is TGTGCCAGCAGCCCCAACCCACCTACCTCTGGAAACACCATATATTTT.

This clone was observed once. CDR3 nucleotides: TGTGCCAGCAGCGAAACCGGCACAGATACGCAGTATTTT. This codes for CASSETGTDTQYF. The chain carries TRBV14 and TRBJ2-3; no clear D gene. Germline V gene sequence: CDR1 SGHDN, CDR2 FVKESK. The CDR3 runs to 13 residues. Trimming cost V 5 bases and J 1 base, with 7 bases left between them.

This chain links TRBV11-2 with TRBJ2-3; no reliable D call. Germline V gene sequence: CDR1 SGHAT, CDR2 FQNNGV. V lost 5 bases and J 4 bases, leaving 10 bases between the germline ends. The CDR3 is 13 residues long. This CDR3 reads CASSPIVSDTQYF. Written as DNA, the CDR3 is TGTGCCAGCAGCCCCATAGTTTCAGATACGCAGTATTTT.

The genes are TRBV6-1 and TRBJ2-7; perhaps TRBD1 as D (5 bases). CDR3 length equals 16 residues. CDR1 is MNHNS, CDR2 SASEGT, per germline. Trimming shortened V by 1 base and J by 3 bases, and 16 bases separated the two germline ends. The CDR3 nucleotides read TGTGCCAGCAGTGAAGAAGGGGCCTTAATCTTCTACGAGCAGTACTTC. Residues: CASSEEGALIFYEQYF.

This clone was picked up a small number of times. This chain links TRBV5-5 with TRBJ1-2; no clear D gene. This CDR3 is 13 amino acids long. Germline CDR1 and CDR2: SGHKS and YYEKEE (reference sequence). The V gene lost 3 bases and the J gene lost 2 bases, with 8 bases spanning the gap. As DNA, the CDR3 is TGTGCCAGCAGCTCAATGGGGAACTATGGCTACACCTTC. It yields the protein CASSSMGNYGYTF.

V and J are TRBV5-6 and TRBJ2-3, with 8 nucleotides matching TRBD2. The CDR3 is made up of 18 amino acids. V shed 4 bases and J 4 bases; nucleotides not matched to a gene: 17. From germline, CDR1 is SGHDT and CDR2 YYEEEE. CDR3 loop: CASSLFRLAQQASDTQYF. In DNA form, the CDR3 reads TGTGCCAGCAGCCTATTCCGACTAGCGCAACAGGCATCAGATACGCAGTATTTT.

This clone was counted once. The chain links TRBV5-6 to TRBJ1-5; possible D gene TRBD1, 5 bases. CDR1 and CDR2 (germline): SGHDT, YYEEEE. Trimming stripped 0 bases from V and 3 bases from J, with 10 bases between. The CDR3 is made up of 15 amino acids. CDR3 sequence (DNA): TGTGCCAGCAGCTTGGGTGGCAGGGCCAATCAGCCCCAGCATTTT. It specifies CASSLGGRANQPQHF.

This clone was detected a few times. V gene TRBV6-5 combines with J gene TRBJ2-7, with D perhaps matching TRBD2 (6 bases). The CDR3 length is 14 residues. Germline V gene sequence: CDR1 MNHEY, CDR2 SVGAGI. V lost 6 bases, J lost 3 bases, and 15 bases lay in between. CDR3 coding DNA: TGTGCCAGCAGGAGAGCCGGGACTTTCTACGAGCAGTACTTC. Encoded protein: CASRRAGTFYEQYF.

V usage is TRBV7-9 and J usage is TRBJ2-3; 8 bases match TRBD1. The CDR3 covers 15 residues. After removal of 6 bases from V and 4 bases from J, the junction contained 9 bases not matched to a gene. CDR1 SEHNR and CDR2 FQNEAQ come from the germline V gene (reference sequence). CDR3 in DNA: TGTGCCAGCAGTAACGGACAGGGTCGGGCAGATACGCAGTATTTT. This sequence encodes CASSNGQGRADTQYF.

This clone showed up just a few times. A read error is possible here, since a much larger clone lies one base away. The rearrangement joins TRBV6-6 to TRBJ2-2; D call uncertain. This CDR3 contains 13 residues. Germline V gene lookup returns CDR1 MNHNY and CDR2 SVGAGI (reference sequence). Trimming left V 2 bases short and J 3 bases short, with 4 bases between. CDR3 region: CASSYRDTGELFF. The CDR3 DNA follows: TGTGCCAGCAGTTACAGGGACACCGGGGAGCTGTTTTTT.

The chain uses TRBV7-7 and TRBJ2-5; D might be TRBD1 or TRBD2, each matching 5 bases. Germline CDR1 reads SSHAT; CDR2 reads FNYEAQ (reference sequence). V gave up 3 bases and J gave up 3 bases, with 14 bases separating them. The CDR3 has 15 residues. The CDR3 DNA reads as TGTGCCAGCAGCTTGTACCGGGACGGGAAAGAGACCCAGTACTTC. Its protein product is CASSLYRDGKETQYF. The complete variable domain, with remaining parts taken from reference TRBV7-7 and TRBJ2-5, reads GAGVSQSPRYKVTKRGQDVTLRCDPISSHATLYWYQQALGQGPEFLTYFNYEAQPDKSGLPSDRFSAERPEGSISTLTIQRTEQRDSAMYRCASSLYRDGKETQYFGPGTRLLVL.

The J gene is TRBJ2-2, the V gene TRBV29-1; 16 bases are a match to TRBD2. The germline V gene encodes CDR1 SQVTM and CDR2 ANQGSEA. J was trimmed by 4 bases and V by 6 bases; bases with no gene match: 8. This CDR3 is 17 amino acids long. The CDR3 coding sequence is TGCAGCGTAGGGGGACTAGCGGGAGGGCGTAGCACCGGGGAGCTGTTTTTT. This codes for CSVGGLAGGRSTGELFF.

This clone occurred a few times. Different DNA sequences within this sample yield the same CDR3. V gene TRBV20-1 combines with J gene TRBJ1-2; the D is unclear. The CDR3 loop spans 11 amino acids. Per germline, CDR1 DFQATT and CDR2 SNEGSKA (reference sequence). The ends were cut back, 1 base at V and 5 bases at J, with 5 bases in the middle. CDR3 DNA sequence: TGCAGTGCTAGAGGGGGTTATGGCTACACCTTC. Amino acid sequence: CSARGGYGYTF.

The genes are TRBV5-6 and TRBJ2-7; the D call may be TRBD1 or TRBD2 (5 bases each). This CDR3 comprises 15 residues. Germline CDR1 SGHDT, CDR2 YYEEEE. Trimming removed 4 bases at V and 5 bases at J, with 19 bases between. The CDR3 protein is CASSLSGTASDEQYF. The CDR3 region has the DNA TGTGCCAGCAGCCTGTCGGGGACCGCCTCGGACGAGCAGTACTTC. The full variable domain, completed using reference TRBV5-6 and TRBJ2-7, is DAGVTQSPTHLIKTRGQQVTLRCSPKSGHDTVSWYQQALGQGPQFIFQYYEEEERQRGNFPDRFSGHQFPNYSSELNVNALLLGDSALYLCASSLSGTASDEQYFGPGTRLTVT.

The chain has TRBV19 and TRBJ1-4; D possibly corresponds to TRBD1 (5 bases). Trimming cost V 3 bases and J 4 bases, with 9 bases left between them. Per the germline V gene, CDR1 is LNHDA and CDR2 is SQIVND (reference sequence). CDR3 size: 14 residues. The CDR3, as DNA: TGTGCCAGTAGTATCTGGGGGGATAATGAAAAACTGTTTTTT. Translating gives CASSIWGDNEKLFF.

The rearrangement links TRBV5-4 to TRBJ2-2, with D possibly TRBD1 on 6 matching bases. The V and J ends lost 6 bases and 6 bases respectively, with 15 bases between them. CDR1 and CDR2 (germline): SGHNT, YYREEE (reference sequence). The CDR3 is 14 amino acids. In DNA form, the CDR3 reads TGTGCCAGCAACCCGGGACAAAGAGCCGGGGAGCTGTTTTTT. Encoded protein: CASNPGQRAGELFF. The full variable domain, in which reference TRBV5-4 and TRBJ2-2 provide the parts outside the CDR3, is ETGVTQSPTHLIKTRGQQVTLRCSSQSGHNTVSWYQQALGQGPQFIFQYYREEENGRGNFPPRFSGLQFPNYSSELNVNALELDDSALYLCASNPGQRAGELFFGEGSRLTVL.

The chain has TRBV7-2 and TRBJ2-5, with no clear D. Germline lookup yields CDR1 SGHTA and CDR2 FQGNSA. The V gene lost 4 bases and the J gene lost 6 bases, with 15 bases spanning the gap. CDR3 length: 14 amino acids. The CDR3 DNA reads TGTGCCAGCAGCTCGGGCCCAAAGGGAAAGACCCAGTACTTC. It encodes CASSSGPKGKTQYF.

The chain uses TRBV5-1 and TRBJ2-7; a weak D match, TRBD2 (5 bases). The V gene's germline CDR1 is SGHRS and CDR2 YFSETQ. The CDR3 length is 16 residues. V was shortened by 0 bases and J by 6 bases, with 19 bases between the two germline ends. The CDR3 sequence is CASSLAPFVQAGEQYF. In nucleotides, the CDR3 is TGCGCCAGCAGCTTGGCCCCTTTTGTTCAGGCGGGCGAGCAGTACTTC.

CDR3 amino acids: CASSTGLAGPAYEQYF. The CDR3 DNA is TGCGCCAGCAGCACCGGACTAGCGGGACCGGCGTACGAGCAGTACTTC. The chain combines TRBV5-1 with TRBJ2-7, with TRBD2 matching over 12 bases. V was pared by 4 bases and J by 4 bases, with 9 bases of the junction left unmatched. In germline, CDR1 is SGHRS, CDR2 YFSETQ. This CDR3 is built from 16 residues. Full variable domain (remainder filled in from reference TRBV5-1 and TRBJ2-7): KAGVTQTPRYLIKTRGQQVTLSCSPISGHRSVSWYQQTPGQGLQFLFEYFSETQRNKGNFPGRFSGRQFSNSRSEMNVSTLELGDSALYLCASSTGLAGPAYEQYFGPGTRLTVT.

The CDR3 loop is CASSFGGVYNEQFF. CDR3 DNA sequence: TGCGCCAGCAGCTTCGGGGGGGTTTACAATGAGCAGTTCTTC. The chain has TRBV5-1 and TRBJ2-1; 8 bases align to TRBD2. The junction had 2 bases not matched to a gene; V was cut back by 2 bases and J by 4 bases. CDR1 and CDR2 from the germline V gene are SGHRS and YFSETQ. The CDR3 totals 14 residues. The variable domain in full, with the rest retrieved from reference TRBV5-1 and TRBJ2-1, is KAGVTQTPRYLIKTRGQQVTLSCSPISGHRSVSWYQQTPGQGLQFLFEYFSETQRNKGNFPGRFSGRQFSNSRSEMNVSTLELGDSALYLCASSFGGVYNEQFFGPGTRLTVL.

The rearrangement joins TRBV4-3 to TRBJ1-1; 9 bases match TRBD1. CDR1 is LGHNA and CDR2 is YSLEER in the germline V gene. This CDR3 spans 15 amino acids. Trimming cost V 2 bases and J 5 bases; bases outside gene matches: 6. The CDR3 DNA reads as TGCGCCAGCAGCCAACAACAGGGGGCGGGAACTGAAGCTTTCTTT. Translation gives CASSQQQGAGTEAFF.

The chain joins TRBV2 to TRBJ2-1; D is unresolved. The V and J ends lost 8 bases and 5 bases respectively, with 13 bases between them. This CDR3 is built from 13 residues. CDR1 is SNHLY and CDR2 is FYNNEI in the germline V gene. CDR3: CASLKYPNNEQFF. CDR3 DNA sequence: TGTGCCAGCCTTAAATACCCGAACAATGAGCAGTTCTTC.

This chain links TRBV6-5 with TRBJ1-1; D remains ambiguous. Germline-derived CDR1 and CDR2 are MNHEY and SVGAGI. Trimming left V 5 bases short and J 4 bases short, with 14 bases between. The CDR3 loop spans 14 amino acids. In DNA form, the CDR3 reads TGTGCCAGCAGTGCGAGGGAGCGTCGCACTGAAGCTTTCTTT. It codes for CASSARERRTEAFF.

Comment on this clone: A read error likely explains this, since a far larger clone differs by one base. The chain recombines TRBV27 with TRBJ2-3; 7 positions agree with TRBD2. V lost 7 bases and J lost 9; bases outside the gene matches: 19. This CDR3 spans 16 amino acids. Germline V gene data show CDR1 as MNHEY and CDR2 as SMNVEV (reference sequence). The DNA for the CDR3 is TGTGCCAGCACCCAGTCCCGAGCCGGGGGGTCGAGCACGCAGTATTTT. It yields the protein CASTQSRAGGSSTQYF.

V gene TRBV7-2 combines with J gene TRBJ1-5; the D gene is possibly TRBD1 (6 bases). V lost 2 bases to trimming and J lost 11 bases, with 19 bases between them. This CDR3 spans 15 amino acids. CDR1 SGHTA and CDR2 FQGNSA come from the germline V gene. The CDR3 protein is CASSLSAGAGSAQHF. The CDR3 coding sequence is TGTGCCAGCAGCTTAAGCGCAGGGGCCGGATCGGCCCAGCATTTT.